This TCR beta chain came from a study of beta chain features in type 1 diabetes. Turning to the study itself: On cell yields, gender and age, patients and healthy donors were similar. Overall study findings and caveats: cDNA-based sequencing might over-represent cells highly expressing TCR.

Points on this clone: Antigen: not known.

The sequenced template was cDNA made from the entire isolated RNA. This table comes from immunoSEQ multiplex PCR, and its TCRdb copy is limited to in-frame clones, with some not included. The sample includes 970,000 or so clones, 17% of them seen just once. The CDR3 has 14 amino acids. Germline CDR1 is LNHDA and CDR2 is SQIVND (reference sequence). V dropped 0 bases and J dropped 4 bases, with 8 bases sitting between them. The V call is TRBV19, the J call TRBJ2-3; D is unclear. This TCR came from a woman between 18 and 29 years old in good health. The sequenced sample was naive CD4+ T cells from blood. CDR3: CASSIESPPDTQYF. The DNA for the CDR3 is TGTGCCAGTAGTATAGAGTCACCCCCAGATACGCAGTATTTT.